The rows below give T cell receptor beta chains drawn from one sample of a study of blood T cell repertoires in COVID-19. Clones were sequenced by immunoSEQ multiplex PCR, and TCRdb holds only the in-frame ones, with some missing. This sample yields under 200,000 clones, of which 88% are seen a single time; 6.5% to 8% belongs to the top ten. The specimen was PBMCs or T cells enriched from blood (not recorded which). These receptors came from a woman aged 45-65 years who had recovered from COVID-19. The CDR3 runs from the conserved cysteine through the conserved F or W. D genes are given only for firm matches. Clone size, where shown, is once, few, many, or a class for clones that have expanded.

J gene: TRBJ1-2
clone size: NA
V gene: TRBV7-9
D gene: NA
CDR3 DNA: TGTGCCAGCAGCTTAGCCGGGGGGCCGGACTATGGCTACACCTTC
CDR3 protein: CASSLAGGPDYGYTF

J gene: TRBJ1-5
clone size: NA
V gene: TRBV12-3/TRBV12-4
D gene: NA
CDR3 DNA: TGTGCCAGCACTCGACACAATCAGCCCCAGCATTTT
CDR3 protein: CASTRHNQPQHF

J gene: TRBJ2-2
clone size: NA
V gene: TRBV14
D gene: NA
CDR3 DNA: TGTGCCAGCAGCCAAGTAGGGGGACCTTTGAACACCGGGGAGCTGTTTTTT
CDR3 protein: CASSQVGGPLNTGELFF

J gene: TRBJ1-3
clone size: NA
V gene: TRBV4-3
D gene: TRBD1
CDR3 DNA: TGCGCCAGCAGCCAAGAGCCCCCAGGGGGCTATTCCGGAAACACCATATATTTT
CDR3 protein: CASSQEPPGGYSGNTIYF

J gene: TRBJ2-7
clone size: NA
V gene: TRBV10-3
D gene: NA
CDR3 DNA: TGTGCCATCAGCTGGGACACGAGCTCCTACGAGCAGTACTTC
CDR3 protein: CAISWDTSSYEQYF

J gene: TRBJ1-1
clone size: few
V gene: TRBV19
D gene: NA
CDR3 DNA: TGTGCCAGTACGACATACGGTTCGAACACTGAAGCTTTCTTT
CDR3 protein: CASTTYGSNTEAFF

J gene: TRBJ2-1
clone size: few
V gene: TRBV2
D gene: TRBD2
CDR3 DNA: TGTGCCAGCAGTCCCGGACTAGCGGGGTTCCACTCCTACAATGAGCAGTTCTTC
CDR3 protein: CASSPGLAGFHSYNEQFF

J gene: TRBJ1-2
clone size: NA
V gene: TRBV20-1
D gene: NA
CDR3 DNA: TGCAGTGCTAGAGTCGTCTATGGCTACACCTTC
CDR3 protein: CSARVVYGYTF

J gene: TRBJ2-3
clone size: NA
V gene: TRBV5-6
D gene: NA
CDR3 DNA: TGTGCCAGCAGTGCGGGACCCCCCGGGAATACGCAGTATTTT
CDR3 protein: CASSAGPPGNTQYF

J gene: TRBJ2-5
clone size: NA
V gene: TRBV5-1
D gene: TRBD2
CDR3 DNA: TGCGCCAGCAGCTTGGTGGGCGGGGGGCCCCAAGAGACCCAGTACTTC
CDR3 protein: CASSLVGGGPQETQYF